This T cell receptor (beta chain) was recovered during a study of human T cells and chemical hapten exposure. As for the study in general: The patch tests put 0.01% DPC on the skin of the upper back and were read 6 days later. Alopecia areata, totalis and universalis patients, mostly female, were included. Regarding the study as a whole: Expanded TCRs created a significantly greater count of big CDR3 similarity clusters than controls did.

Unique molecular identifiers were attached to individual cDNA molecules during library preparation. A single record per CDR3 protein comes from TCRdb applying MiXCR to the RACE reads. The sample yields 300,000 to 350,000 distinct CDR3 sequences, approximately 6.3% seen once. The time point denotes: patch test 1, 2 weeks after DPC sensitization. Treatment denoted: therapeutic diphenylcyclopropenone sensitization with weekly scalp DPC. This clonotype has at least ten counts. Its antigen is unidentified. This receptor was taken from a woman between 18 and 29 years old with alopecia areata. Some clones in this sample may be carry-over from other donors' samples. The sequences come from whole blood, collected in connection with sensitization to the hapten diphenylcyclopropenone (DPC).

The CDR3 DNA reads as TGTGCCAGCAGCGAACAGGGGGGAACCGGGGAGCTGTTTTTT. Its translation: CASSEQGGTGELFF. This chain links TRBV9 with TRBJ2-2; TRBD1 matches 8 bases. Per the germline V gene, CDR1 is SGDLS and CDR2 is YYNGEE. The CDR3 has 14 residues. The junction had 3 bases not matched to a gene; V was cut back by 3 bases and J by 5 bases.